This TCR beta chain was profiled in a study of T cells in Graves' hyperthyroidism and ophthalmopathy. The TCR beta CDR3 regions underwent amplification using RNA transcripts as the source. The TCR CDR3 first-round RT-PCR relied on the HTBI primer set. TCRdb ran MiXCR on the multiplex PCR reads and lists one entry per CDR3 protein. Here the sample spans around 660,000 distinct CDR3 sequences, roughly 46% being singletons. The CDR3 spans 17 residues. Germline loops: CDR1 ENHRY, CDR2 SYGVKD. J lost 0 bases, V lost 10 bases, and 12 bases had no gene match. In making diagnoses, clinical symptoms, serum thyroxine and TRAb, thyroid ultrasound and orbital computed tomography were all used. Study-level points and caveats: Most thyroid clonotypes expanded above 0.001 were also detected in blood.

About this clonotype: What it recognizes is unknown.

The chain carries TRBV10-3 and TRBJ2-7; 13 positions match TRBD2. Sequenced input: peripheral blood or thyroid tissue (not recorded which). This TCR derives from an adult man with Graves' disease, either hyperthyroidism or ophthalmopathy (not recorded which). The CDR3 loop is CASSQEGTSGNSYEQYF. The CDR3 coding sequence is TGTGCCAGCAGCCAAGAAGGGACTAGCGGGAACTCCTACGAGCAGTACTTC.